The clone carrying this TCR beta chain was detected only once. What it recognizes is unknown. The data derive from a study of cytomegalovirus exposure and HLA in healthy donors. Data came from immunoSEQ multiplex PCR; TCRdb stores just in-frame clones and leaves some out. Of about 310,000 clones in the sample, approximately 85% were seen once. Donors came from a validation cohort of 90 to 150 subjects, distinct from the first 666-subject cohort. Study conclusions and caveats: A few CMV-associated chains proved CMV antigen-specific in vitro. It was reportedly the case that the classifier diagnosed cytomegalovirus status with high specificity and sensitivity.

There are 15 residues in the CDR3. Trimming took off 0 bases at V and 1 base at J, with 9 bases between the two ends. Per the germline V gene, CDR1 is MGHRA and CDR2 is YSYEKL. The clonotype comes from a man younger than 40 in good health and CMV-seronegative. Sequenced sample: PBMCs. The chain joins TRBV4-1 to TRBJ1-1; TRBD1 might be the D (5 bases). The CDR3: CASSQDTGGNTEAFF. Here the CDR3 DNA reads TGCGCCAGCAGCCAAGATACGGGGGGGAACACTGAAGCTTTCTTT.